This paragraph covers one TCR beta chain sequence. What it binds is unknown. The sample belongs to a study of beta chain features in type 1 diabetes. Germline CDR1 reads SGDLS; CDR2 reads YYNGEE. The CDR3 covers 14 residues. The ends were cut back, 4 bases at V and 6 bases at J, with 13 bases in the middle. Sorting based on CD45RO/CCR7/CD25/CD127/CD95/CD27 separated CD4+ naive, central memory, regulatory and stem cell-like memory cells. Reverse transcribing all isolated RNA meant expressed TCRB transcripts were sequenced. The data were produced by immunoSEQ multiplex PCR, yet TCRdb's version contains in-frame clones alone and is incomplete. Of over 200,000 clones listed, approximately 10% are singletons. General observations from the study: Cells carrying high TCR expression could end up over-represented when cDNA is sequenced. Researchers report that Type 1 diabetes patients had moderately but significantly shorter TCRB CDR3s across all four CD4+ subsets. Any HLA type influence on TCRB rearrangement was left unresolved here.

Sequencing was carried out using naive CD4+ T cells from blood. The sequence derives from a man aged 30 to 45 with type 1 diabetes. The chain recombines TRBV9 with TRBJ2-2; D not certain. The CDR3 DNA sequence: TGTGCCAGCAGCCCCCCCGGTCCCCCCGGGGAGCTGTTTTTT. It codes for CASSPPGPPGELFF.